Listed here is a single TCR beta chain. The data were obtained in a study of T cells in Graves' hyperthyroidism and ophthalmopathy. Used for diagnoses were clinical symptoms, serum thyroxine and TRAb, thyroid ultrasound and orbital computed tomography. V gave up 3 bases and J gave up 2 bases, with 14 bases separating them. The CDR3 is made up of 16 amino acids. CDR1 KGHSH and CDR2 LQKENI come from the germline V gene. RNA transcripts provided the source from which TCR beta CDR3 regions were amplified. The primer set for the first-round RT-PCR of the TCR CDR3 was HTBI. A single record per CDR3 protein comes from TCRdb applying MiXCR to the multiplex PCR reads. The data hold fewer than 400,000 distinct CDR3 sequences, with more than 12% observed a single time.

The receptor was isolated from a man between 45 and 60 years old with Graves' ophthalmopathy. This chain joins TRBV18 and TRBJ1-3, with D unresolved. Material for sequencing was blood. In nucleotides, the CDR3 is TGTGCCAGCTCACCTGATCGGGGAATCGCTGGAAACACCATATATTTT. This translates into CASSPDRGIAGNTIYF.